What follows are 12 T cell receptor delta chains derived from one specimen sequenced in a study of Vδ1+ human thymocytes. General observations from the study: Thymic TRG and TRD repertoires appeared highly polyclonal.

RNA was extracted from the cells and then reverse transcribed. The CDR3 regions were amplified by multiplex PCR from V-gene primers to a constant-region primer. TCRdb re-called the multiplex PCR reads with CATT. The data hold 45,000 to 75,000 delta-chain clones, with about 16% observed a single time. These receptors are not linked to any known antigen. The sequencing sample was made of Vdelta1+ gamma-delta thymocytes from the thymus. Subset given: FACS-sorted CD3+ TCRalphabeta- TCRVdelta1+ TCRVdelta2- thymocytes. The receptors originated from a girl under three years old who had congenital heart surgery.

This clone was counted between two and nine times. The chain recombines TRDV1 with TRDJ1, with 8 bases aligning to TRDD3. The V segment lost 2 bases and the J segment 1 base; nucleotides outside the gene matches: 18. The V gene's germline CDR1 is TSWWSYY and CDR2 QGS. The CDR3 runs 20 residues. CDR3 coding DNA: TGTGCTCTTGGGGAAGCCGGTTGGTCCTACTACTGGGGGGGCACCGATAAACTCATCTTT. Amino acids: CALGEAGWSYYWGGTDKLIF.

The genes are TRDV1 and TRDJ1; D is possibly TRDD3 (5 bases). There are 15 residues in the CDR3. V gave up 0 bases and J gave up 2 bases, with 10 bases separating them. Germline assignment: CDR1 TSWWSYY and CDR2 QGS. The CDR3 sequence: CALGELGGETDKLIF. For the CDR3, the DNA is TGTGCTCTTGGGGAACTTGGTGGGGAAACCGATAAACTCATCTTT.

The chain joins TRAV29/DV5 to TRDJ1, with D perhaps assigned TRDD2 or TRDD3 (7 bases each). The CDR3 has 25 residues. Trimming pared 1 base from V and 0 bases from J, leaving 43 bases between. CDR1 NSMFDY and CDR2 ISSIKDK come from the germline V gene. This CDR3 reads CAASYMFPNFLLRTGVILYTDKLIF. The CDR3 DNA is TGTGCAGCAAGCTACATGTTTCCAAATTTCCTACTCCGTACTGGGGTAATACTGTACACCGATAAACTCATCTTT.

Sample share makes this clone medium-sized. Other DNA sequences within the sample encode an identical CDR3. The chain carries TRDV2 and TRDJ1, with 7 bases aligning to TRDD2. Germline V CDR1 and CDR2: GEAIGNYY, EKD. Losses at the gene ends were 0 bases for V and 11 bases for J; bases not matched to a gene: 11. The CDR3 covers 14 residues. CDR3 nucleotides: TGTGCCTGTGACACCGTTCCTACGAGGGCTGGGCTCATCTTT. It encodes CACDTVPTRAGLIF.

There are a few counts of this clone. The rearrangement joins TRDV1 to TRDJ1, with no clear D. The germline CDR1 and CDR2 sequences are TSWWSYY and QGS. The CDR3 runs to 19 residues. Trimming shortened V by 3 bases and J by 2 bases, and 25 bases separated the two germline ends. CDR3 bases: TGTGCTCTTGGGGACGCCAAGGGGTTTTCTCCCTGTTGTACCGATAAACTCATCTTT. It translates to CALGDAKGFSPCCTDKLIF.

The sample holds a few counts of this clone. This sequence joins TRDV1 and TRDJ1, with a possible D match to TRDD3 (6 bases). V lost 1 base and J lost 0, with 18 bases in between. The germline gives CDR1 TSWWSYY, CDR2 QGS. The CDR3 is made up of 18 amino acids. CDR3 region: CALGERSGGKPYTDKLIF. The CDR3 DNA is TGTGCTCTTGGGGAACGGAGTGGGGGCAAACCTTACACCGATAAACTCATCTTT.

Only a few counts were recorded for this clone. The chain uses TRDV1 and TRDJ1, with 12 bases lining up with TRDD3. The CDR3 has 18 amino acids. Germline V gene data show CDR1 as TSWWSYY and CDR2 as QGS. After removal of 3 bases from V and 3 bases from J, the junction contained 11 bases not matched to a gene. The CDR3 DNA sequence: TGTGCTCTTGGGGAGCAGTTCCTACTGGGGGATACCCCCGATAAACTCATCTTT. Its protein is CALGEQFLLGDTPDKLIF.

The chain employs TRDV1 and TRDJ1; maybe TRDD3 (6 bases). This CDR3 comprises 21 residues. The V gene lost 1 base and the J gene lost 0 bases, with 27 bases spanning the gap. In germline, CDR1 is TSWWSYY, CDR2 QGS. The CDR3 DNA sequence: TGTGCTCTTGGGGAACGCACCCCGCGGGGCTGGGGAAACTCGTACACCGATAAACTCATCTTT. Encoded protein: CALGERTPRGWGNSYTDKLIF.

A word on this clone: A much bigger clone sits one base away, suggesting this may be a read error. Other nucleotide sequences from this sample produce the same CDR3. The chain recombines TRDV2 with TRDJ1; 10 positions agree with TRDD3. The germline CDR1 and CDR2 sequences are GEAIGNYY and EKD. This CDR3 region has 18 residues. Trimming removed 2 bases from V and 0 bases from J; junction bases left unmatched: 11. CDR3 coding DNA: TGTGCCTGTGACAAGGGCCATACTGGGGGATCTTACACCGATAAACTCATCTTT. Protein sequence: CACDKGHTGGSYTDKLIF.

The chain couples TRDV1 to TRDJ1, with 11 bases fitting TRDD3. Germline assignment: CDR1 TSWWSYY and CDR2 QGS. Losses at the gene ends were 1 base for V and 1 base for J; bases not matched to a gene: 26. The CDR3 sequence is 24 residues long. CDR3 DNA: TGTGCTCTTGGGGAACAACCTAGAGAGGGTGACCCGTACTGGGGGATAAAAACCACCGATAAACTCATCTTT. This sequence encodes CALGEQPREGDPYWGIKTTDKLIF.

V is TRDV1 and J is TRDJ1; D possibly corresponds to TRDD3 (5 bases). Trimming took off 0 bases at V and 2 bases at J, with 22 bases between the two ends. The germline CDR1 and CDR2 sequences are TSWWSYY and QGS. This CDR3 contains 19 residues. The CDR3 loop is CALGELWSGGRPATDKLIF. The CDR3 nucleotides read TGTGCTCTTGGGGAACTGTGGTCAGGGGGCCGACCCGCGACCGATAAACTCATCTTT.

The chain employs TRDV1 and TRDJ1; D might be TRDD3 (5 bases). The V end lost 2 bases, the J end lost 1 base, and 11 bases lay between the germline ends. This CDR3 comprises 15 residues. Per the germline V gene, CDR1 is TSWWSYY and CDR2 is QGS. In nucleotides, the CDR3 is TGTGCTCTTGGGGAAACCAGGTGGGGCACCGATAAACTCATCTTT. Its translation: CALGETRWGTDKLIF.